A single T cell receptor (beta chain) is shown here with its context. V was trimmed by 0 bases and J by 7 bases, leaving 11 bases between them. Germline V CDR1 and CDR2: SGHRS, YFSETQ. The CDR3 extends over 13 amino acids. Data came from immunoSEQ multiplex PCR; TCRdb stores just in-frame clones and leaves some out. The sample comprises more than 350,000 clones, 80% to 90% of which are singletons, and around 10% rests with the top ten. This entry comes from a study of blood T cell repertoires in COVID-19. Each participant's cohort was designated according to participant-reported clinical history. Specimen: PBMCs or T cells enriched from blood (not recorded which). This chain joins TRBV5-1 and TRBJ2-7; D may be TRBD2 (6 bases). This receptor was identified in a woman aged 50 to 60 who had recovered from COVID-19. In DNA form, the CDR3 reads TGCGCCAGCAGCTTGGGCGGGACTCGAGAGCAGTACTTC. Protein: CASSLGGTREQYF.